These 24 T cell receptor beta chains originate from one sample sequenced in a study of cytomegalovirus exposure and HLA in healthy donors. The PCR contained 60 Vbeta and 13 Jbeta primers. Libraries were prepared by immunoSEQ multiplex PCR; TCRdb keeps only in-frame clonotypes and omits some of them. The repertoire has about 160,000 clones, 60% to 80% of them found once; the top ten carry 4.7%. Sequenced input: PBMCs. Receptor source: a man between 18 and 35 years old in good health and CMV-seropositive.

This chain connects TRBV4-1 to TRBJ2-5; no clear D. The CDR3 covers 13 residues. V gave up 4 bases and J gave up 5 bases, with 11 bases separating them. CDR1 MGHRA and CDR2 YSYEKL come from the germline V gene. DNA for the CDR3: TGCGCCAGCAGCCTCCTAGAGTGGGAGACCCAGTACTTC. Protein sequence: CASSLLEWETQYF.

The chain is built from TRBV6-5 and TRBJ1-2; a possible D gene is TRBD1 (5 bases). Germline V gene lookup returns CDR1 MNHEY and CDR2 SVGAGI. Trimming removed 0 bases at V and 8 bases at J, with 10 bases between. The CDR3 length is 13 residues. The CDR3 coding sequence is TGTGCCAGCAGTTACTCACCGGGGGGAGGCTACACCTTC. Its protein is CASSYSPGGGYTF.

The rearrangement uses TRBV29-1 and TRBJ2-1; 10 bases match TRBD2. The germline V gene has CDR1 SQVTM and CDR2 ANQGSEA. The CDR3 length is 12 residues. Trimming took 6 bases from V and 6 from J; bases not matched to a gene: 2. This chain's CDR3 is CSVRTSGNEQFF. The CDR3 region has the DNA TGCAGCGTACGGACTAGCGGCAATGAGCAGTTCTTC.

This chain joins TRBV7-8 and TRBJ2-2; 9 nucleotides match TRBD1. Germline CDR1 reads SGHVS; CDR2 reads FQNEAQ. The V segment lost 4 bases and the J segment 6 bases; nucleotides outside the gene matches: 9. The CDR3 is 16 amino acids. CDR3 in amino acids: CASSSPGQGIPGELFF. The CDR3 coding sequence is TGTGCCAGCAGCTCACCGGGACAGGGTATCCCCGGGGAGCTGTTTTTT. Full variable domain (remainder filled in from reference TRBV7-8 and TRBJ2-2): GAGVSQSPRYKVAKRGQDVALRCDPISGHVSLFWYQQALGQGPEFLTYFQNEAQLDKSGLPSDRFFAERPEGSVSTLKIQRTQQEDSAVYLCASSSPGQGIPGELFFGEGSRLTVL.

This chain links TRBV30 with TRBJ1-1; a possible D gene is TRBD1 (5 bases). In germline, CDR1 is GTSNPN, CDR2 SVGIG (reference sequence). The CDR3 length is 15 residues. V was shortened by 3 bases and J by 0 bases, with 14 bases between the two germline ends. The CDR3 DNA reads TGTGCCTGGAGAGGGGAAGTAGCTTTGAACACTGAAGCTTTCTTT. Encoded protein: CAWRGEVALNTEAFF.

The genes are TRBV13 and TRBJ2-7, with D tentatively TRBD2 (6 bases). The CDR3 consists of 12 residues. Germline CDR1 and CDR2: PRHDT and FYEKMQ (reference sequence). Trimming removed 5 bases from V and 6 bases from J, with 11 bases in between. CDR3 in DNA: TGTGCCAGCAGCCCCTGGAGGGGCGAGCAGTACGTC. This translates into CASSPWRGEQYV.

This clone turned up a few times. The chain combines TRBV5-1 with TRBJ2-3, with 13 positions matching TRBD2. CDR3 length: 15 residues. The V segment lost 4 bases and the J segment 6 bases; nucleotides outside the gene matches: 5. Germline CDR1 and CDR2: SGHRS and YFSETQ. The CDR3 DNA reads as TGCGCCAGCAGCCTATGGACTAGCGGGAGCGATACGCAGTATTTT. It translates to CASSLWTSGSDTQYF.

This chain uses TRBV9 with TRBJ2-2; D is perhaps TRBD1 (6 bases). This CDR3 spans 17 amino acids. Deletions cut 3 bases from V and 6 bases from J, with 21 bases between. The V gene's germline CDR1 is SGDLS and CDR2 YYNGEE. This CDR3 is CASSAPRRQGRAGELFF. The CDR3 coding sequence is TGTGCCAGCAGCGCCCCTCGTAGGCAGGGGCGGGCCGGGGAGCTGTTTTTT.

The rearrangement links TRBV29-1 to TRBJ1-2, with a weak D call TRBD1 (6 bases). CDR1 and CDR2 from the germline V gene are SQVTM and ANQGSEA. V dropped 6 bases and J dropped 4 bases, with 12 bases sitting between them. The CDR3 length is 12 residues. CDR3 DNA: TGCAGCGTCACCGTGGACAGCTATGGCTACACCTTC. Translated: CSVTVDSYGYTF. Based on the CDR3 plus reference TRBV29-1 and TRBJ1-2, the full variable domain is SAVISQKPSRDICQRGTSLTIQCQVDSQVTMMFWYRQQPGQSLTLIATANQGSEATYESGFVIDKFPISRPNLTFSTLTVSNMSPEDSSIYLCSVTVDSYGYTFGSGTRLTVV.

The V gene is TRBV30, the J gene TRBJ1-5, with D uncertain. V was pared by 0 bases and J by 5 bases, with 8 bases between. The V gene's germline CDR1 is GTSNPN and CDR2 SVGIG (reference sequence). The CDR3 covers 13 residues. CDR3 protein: CAWSVHADQPQHF. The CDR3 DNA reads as TGTGCCTGGAGTGTCCACGCAGATCAGCCCCAGCATTTT.

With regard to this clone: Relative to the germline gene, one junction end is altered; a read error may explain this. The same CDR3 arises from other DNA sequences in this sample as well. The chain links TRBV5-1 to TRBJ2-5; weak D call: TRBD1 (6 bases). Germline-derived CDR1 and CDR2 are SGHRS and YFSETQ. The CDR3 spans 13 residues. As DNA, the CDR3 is TGTGCCAGCAGCTTGGGGGCGGGCGAGACCCAGTACTTC. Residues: CASSLGAGETQYF. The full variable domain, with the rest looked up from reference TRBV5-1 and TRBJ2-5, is KAGVTQTPRYLIKTRGQQVTLSCSPISGHRSVSWYQQTPGQGLQFLFEYFSETQRNKGNFPGRFSGRQFSNSRSEMNVSTLELGDSALYLCASSLGAGETQYFGPGTRLLVL.

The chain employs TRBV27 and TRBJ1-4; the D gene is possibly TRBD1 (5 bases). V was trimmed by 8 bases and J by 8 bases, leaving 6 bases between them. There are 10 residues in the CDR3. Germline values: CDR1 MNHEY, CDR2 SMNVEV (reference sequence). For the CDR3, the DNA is TGTGCCAGCGGGGGGGAAAAACTGTTTTTT. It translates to CASGGEKLFF.

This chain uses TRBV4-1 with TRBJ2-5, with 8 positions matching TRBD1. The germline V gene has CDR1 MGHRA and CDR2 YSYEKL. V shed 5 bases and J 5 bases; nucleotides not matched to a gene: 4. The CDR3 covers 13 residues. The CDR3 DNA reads TGCGCCAGCAGCGTTTGGGACAGGGAGACCCAGTACTTC. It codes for CASSVWDRETQYF.

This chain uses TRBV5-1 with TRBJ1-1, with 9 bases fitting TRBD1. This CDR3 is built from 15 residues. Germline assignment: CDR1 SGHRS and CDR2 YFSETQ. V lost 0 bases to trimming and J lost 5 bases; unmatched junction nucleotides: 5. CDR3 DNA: TGCGCCAGCAGCTTGGGAAAGACAGGGGGGACTGAAGCTTTCTTT. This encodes CASSLGKTGGTEAFF.

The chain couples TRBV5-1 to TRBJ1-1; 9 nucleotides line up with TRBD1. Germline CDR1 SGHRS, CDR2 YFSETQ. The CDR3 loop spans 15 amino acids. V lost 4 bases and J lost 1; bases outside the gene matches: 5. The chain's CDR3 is CASSTGQGRNTEAFF. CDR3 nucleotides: TGCGCCAGCAGCACTGGACAGGGGAGGAACACTGAAGCTTTCTTT.

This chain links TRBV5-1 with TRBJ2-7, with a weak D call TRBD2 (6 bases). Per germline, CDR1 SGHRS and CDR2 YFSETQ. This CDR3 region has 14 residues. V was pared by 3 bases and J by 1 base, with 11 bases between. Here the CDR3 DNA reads TGCGCCAGCAGCTACCTCAGCGGGTCCTACGAGCAGTACGTC. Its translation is CASSYLSGSYEQYV.

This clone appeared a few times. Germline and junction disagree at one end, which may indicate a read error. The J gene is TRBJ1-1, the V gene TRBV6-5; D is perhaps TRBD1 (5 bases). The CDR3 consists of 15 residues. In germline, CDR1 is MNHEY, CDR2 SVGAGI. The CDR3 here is CASTHDSPMNTEDFF. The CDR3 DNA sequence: TGTGCCAGCACCCACGACAGTCCCATGAACACTGAAGATTTCTTT.

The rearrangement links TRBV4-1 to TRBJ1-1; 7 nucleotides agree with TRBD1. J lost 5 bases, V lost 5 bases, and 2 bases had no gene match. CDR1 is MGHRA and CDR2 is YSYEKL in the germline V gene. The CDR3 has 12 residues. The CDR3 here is CASSSGGTEAFF. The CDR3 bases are TGCGCCAGCAGCTCAGGGGGGACTGAAGCTTTCTTT.

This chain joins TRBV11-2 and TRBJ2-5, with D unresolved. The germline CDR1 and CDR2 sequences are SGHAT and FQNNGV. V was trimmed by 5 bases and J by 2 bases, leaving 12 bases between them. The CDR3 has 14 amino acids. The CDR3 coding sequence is TGTGCCAGCAGCCGGAGTCAAGTGCAAGAGACCCAGTACTTC. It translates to CASSRSQVQETQYF.

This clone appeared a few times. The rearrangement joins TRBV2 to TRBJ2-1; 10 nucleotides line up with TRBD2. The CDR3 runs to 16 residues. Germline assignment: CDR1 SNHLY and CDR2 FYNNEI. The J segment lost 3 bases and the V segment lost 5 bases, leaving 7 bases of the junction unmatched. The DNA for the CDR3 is TGTGCCAGCAGTAACTCCCTAGCGGGGGACTACAATGAGCAGTTCTTC. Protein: CASSNSLAGDYNEQFF.

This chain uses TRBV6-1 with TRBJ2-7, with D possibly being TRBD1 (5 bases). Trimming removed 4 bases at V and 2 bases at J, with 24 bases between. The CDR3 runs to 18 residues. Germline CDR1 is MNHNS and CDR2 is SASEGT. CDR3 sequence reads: CASSGYRLHSPFTYEQYV. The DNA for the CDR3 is TGTGCCAGCAGTGGATACAGGTTACATTCGCCCTTCACCTACGAGCAGTACGTC.

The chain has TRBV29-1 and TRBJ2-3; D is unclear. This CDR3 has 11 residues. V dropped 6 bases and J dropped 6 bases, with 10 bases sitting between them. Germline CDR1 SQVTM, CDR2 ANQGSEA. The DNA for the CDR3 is TGCAGCGTCCGACTGGCCGATACGCAGTATTTT. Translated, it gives CSVRLADTQYF.

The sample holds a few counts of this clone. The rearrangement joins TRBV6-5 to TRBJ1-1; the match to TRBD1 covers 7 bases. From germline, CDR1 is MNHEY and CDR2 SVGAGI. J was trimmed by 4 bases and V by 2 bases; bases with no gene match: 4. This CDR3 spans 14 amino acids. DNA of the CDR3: TGTGCCAGCAGTTACCACGACAGGGTCACTGAAGCTTTCTTT. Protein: CASSYHDRVTEAFF.

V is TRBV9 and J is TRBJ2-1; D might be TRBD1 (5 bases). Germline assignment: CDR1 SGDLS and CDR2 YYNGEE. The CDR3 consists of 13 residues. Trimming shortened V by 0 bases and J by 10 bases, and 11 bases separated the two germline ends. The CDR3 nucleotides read TGTGCCAGCAGCGTAGATATTCAGGGAGAGCAGTTCTTC. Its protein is CASSVDIQGEQFF.